This passage covers 13 T cell receptor beta chains from one sample sequenced in a study of cytomegalovirus exposure and HLA in healthy donors. 60 Vbeta and 13 Jbeta primers were used in PCR. The assay was immunoSEQ multiplex PCR, and TCRdb's table has in-frame clones only and misses some. The sample has about 190,000 clones, 74% seen once; the top ten hold less than 4%. Sequenced input: PBMCs. The receptors were gathered from a woman in her 30s in good health and CMV-seropositive.

The chain is built from TRBV6-1 and TRBJ2-5; 9 positions match TRBD1. Judging by the DNA end, TRBJ2-7 fits better; the J call may be wrong. The CDR3 runs 16 residues. Germline V gene sequence: CDR1 MNHNS, CDR2 SASEGT. The CDR3 DNA reads TGTGCCAGCAGTGACCTCGACAGGGGGAAGTACTACGAGCAGTACTTC. Its translation is CASSDLDRGKYYEQYF.

This clone came up a few times. The J gene is TRBJ2-1, the V gene TRBV29-1; 8 bases map to TRBD2. V gave up 0 bases and J gave up 2 bases; unmatched junction bases: 9. CDR1 and CDR2 from the germline V gene are SQVTM and ANQGSEA. The CDR3 sequence is 17 residues long. CDR3 nucleotides: TGCAGCGTTGAAGATCCCCTCAGGGGACTAGCCTACAATGAGCAGTTCTTC. It specifies CSVEDPLRGLAYNEQFF.

This clone was seen more than once but under ten times. This chain connects TRBV6-1 to TRBJ2-3; TRBD2 matches at 7 bases. Germline-derived CDR1 and CDR2 are MNHNS and SASEGT. CDR3 length: 15 amino acids. After removal of 4 bases from V and 6 bases from J, the junction contained 10 bases not matched to a gene. CDR3 amino acids: CASSGSTGGSDTQYF. DNA of the CDR3: TGTGCCAGCAGTGGGAGTACGGGAGGCTCCGATACGCAGTATTTT.

V gene TRBV5-4 combines with J gene TRBJ1-2; D possibly corresponds to TRBD1 (6 bases). This CDR3 has 14 amino acids. V lost 0 bases to trimming and J lost 7 bases, with 13 bases between them. Germline loops: CDR1 SGHNT, CDR2 YYREEE (reference sequence). The CDR3 region has the DNA TGTGCCAGCAGCTTGGGAGGGGGGGGAGCTGGCTACACCTTC. It yields the protein CASSLGGGGAGYTF.

V is TRBV11-2 and J is TRBJ2-3; 10 nucleotides line up with TRBD2. J gave up 2 bases and V 4 bases, and 6 bases lay outside the gene matches. Per the germline V gene, CDR1 is SGHAT and CDR2 is FQNNGV. This CDR3 region has 16 residues. The CDR3 region is CASSSRTSGYTDTQYF. The CDR3 DNA reads TGTGCCAGCAGCTCCCGGACTAGCGGATACACAGATACGCAGTATTTT.

The chain links TRBV5-1 to TRBJ1-2, with TRBD1 matching over 10 bases. The CDR3 sequence is 17 residues long. Germline V gene data show CDR1 as SGHRS and CDR2 as YFSETQ. Trimming at V came to 0 bases and at J to 6 bases, leaving 11 bases not matched to a gene. The CDR3 sequence: CASSLATGGAGLDGYTF. For the CDR3, the DNA is TGCGCCAGCAGCTTGGCGACAGGGGGCGCCGGATTGGATGGCTACACCTTC.

V is TRBV9 and J is TRBJ2-7; 11 positions match TRBD1. This CDR3 has 17 residues. J gave up 5 bases and V 4 bases, and 14 bases lay outside the gene matches. The germline CDR1 and CDR2 sequences are SGDLS and YYNGEE. CDR3 coding DNA: TGTGCCAGCAGCCTATATGTAGGGACAGGGGGTAAAAACGAGCAGTACTTC. Its protein product is CASSLYVGTGGKNEQYF.

J is TRBJ1-1 and V is TRBV27; 9 bases are a match to TRBD1. This CDR3 is 16 amino acids long. The V segment lost 2 bases and the J segment 5 bases; nucleotides outside the gene matches: 9. Looked up from germline, CDR1 is MNHEY and CDR2 is SMNVEV (reference sequence). CDR3 bases: TGTGCCAGCAGTTTACTCTCCGGGACAGGGATTACTGAAGCTTTCTTT. It encodes CASSLLSGTGITEAFF.

A note on this clone: Other nucleotide sequences from this sample produce the same CDR3. This chain joins TRBV6-5 and TRBJ2-7; D may be TRBD2 (6 bases). CDR3 size: 15 residues. With 6 bases removed from V and 7 bases from J, the gap between germline ends came to 22 bases. The V gene's germline CDR1 is MNHEY and CDR2 SVGAGI. The CDR3 is CASRPTGSPIWEQYF. The CDR3 DNA sequence: TGTGCCAGCAGACCTACCGGGAGCCCGATATGGGAGCAGTACTTC.

The gene calls are TRBV7-7 and TRBJ2-2; a weak D match, TRBD2 (5 bases). V lost 1 base and J lost 6, with 12 bases in between. This CDR3 has 15 residues. Germline CDR1 reads SSHAT; CDR2 reads FNYEAQ (reference sequence). The CDR3 DNA is TGTGCCAGCAGCTTAGTCTCCGGGGTGGCCGGGGAGCTGTTTTTT. Encoded protein: CASSLVSGVAGELFF.

This clone appeared once. This rearrangement joins TRBV4-1 to TRBJ2-3; D gene unclear. With 6 bases removed from V and 3 bases from J, the gap between germline ends came to 7 bases. This CDR3 is 12 amino acids long. Germline V gene data show CDR1 as MGHRA and CDR2 as YSYEKL. CDR3 loop: CASRGPTDTQYF. The DNA of the CDR3 is TGCGCCAGCAGGGGCCCGACAGATACGCAGTATTTT.

The J gene is TRBJ2-1, the V gene TRBV11-3; 12 bases are shared with TRBD2. Looked up from germline, CDR1 is SGHNT and CDR2 is YENEEA. The J segment lost 10 bases and the V segment lost 6 bases, leaving 10 bases of the junction unmatched. This CDR3 is 15 amino acids long. CDR3 nucleotide sequence: TGTGCCAGCAGTCAGACTAGCGGGAGCAAGGGAGAGCAGTTCTTC. It specifies CASSQTSGSKGEQFF. Full variable domain (remainder filled in from reference TRBV11-3 and TRBJ2-1): EAGVVQSPRYKIIEKKQPVAFWCNPISGHNTLYWYLQNLGQGPELLIRYENEEAVDDSQLPKDRFSAERLKGVDSTLKIQPAELGDSAVYLCASSQTSGSKGEQFFGPGTRLTVL.

On this clone itself: The junction and the germline gene differ at one end; a read error may be behind it. The CDR3 DNA reads TGTGCTAGCAGCTCCGGACAGGTAGCCTACGAGCAGTACTTC. Encoded protein: CASSSGQVAYEQYF. The chain is built from TRBV7-7 and TRBJ2-7, with 7 positions matching TRBD1. Germline V lookup: CDR1 SSHAT, CDR2 FNYEAQ (reference sequence). CDR3 size: 14 residues.